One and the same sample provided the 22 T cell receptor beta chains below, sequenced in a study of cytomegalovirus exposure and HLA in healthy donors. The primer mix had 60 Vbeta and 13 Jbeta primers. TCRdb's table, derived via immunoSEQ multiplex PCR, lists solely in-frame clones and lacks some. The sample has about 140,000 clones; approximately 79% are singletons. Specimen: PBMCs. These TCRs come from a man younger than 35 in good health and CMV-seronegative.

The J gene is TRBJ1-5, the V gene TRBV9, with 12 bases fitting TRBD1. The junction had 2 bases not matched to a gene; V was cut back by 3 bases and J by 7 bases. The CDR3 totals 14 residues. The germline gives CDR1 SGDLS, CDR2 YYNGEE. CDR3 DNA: TGTGCCAGCAGCGCAGGGACAGGGGGCCAGCCCCAGCATTTT. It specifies CASSAGTGGQPQHF.

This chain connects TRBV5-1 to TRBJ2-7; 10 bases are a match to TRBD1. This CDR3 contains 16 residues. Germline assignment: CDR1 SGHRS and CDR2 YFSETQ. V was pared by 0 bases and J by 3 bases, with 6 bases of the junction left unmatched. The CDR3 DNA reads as TGCGCCAGCAGCTTGGCGGGGACAGGGGCTTACTACGAGCAGTACTTC. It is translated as CASSLAGTGAYYEQYF.

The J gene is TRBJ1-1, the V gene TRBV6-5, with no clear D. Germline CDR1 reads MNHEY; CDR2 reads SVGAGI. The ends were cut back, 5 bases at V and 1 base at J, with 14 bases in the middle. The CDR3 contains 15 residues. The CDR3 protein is CASSRQTVGNTEAFF. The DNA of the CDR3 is TGTGCCAGCAGTAGGCAAACAGTGGGGAACACTGAAGCTTTCTTT.

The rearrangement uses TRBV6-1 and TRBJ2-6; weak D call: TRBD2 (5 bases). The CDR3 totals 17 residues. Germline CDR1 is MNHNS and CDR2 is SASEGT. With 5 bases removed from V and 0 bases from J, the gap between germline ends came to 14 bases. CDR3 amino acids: CASSKGLTYSGANVLTF. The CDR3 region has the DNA TGTGCCAGCAGTAAAGGACTGACCTACTCTGGGGCCAACGTCCTGACTTTC.

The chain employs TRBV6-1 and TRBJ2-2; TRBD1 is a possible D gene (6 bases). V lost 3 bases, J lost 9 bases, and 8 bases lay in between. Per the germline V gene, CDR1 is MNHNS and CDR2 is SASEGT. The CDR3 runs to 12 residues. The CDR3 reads CASSEGARELFF. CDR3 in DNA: TGTGCCAGCAGTGAGGGGGCGAGGGAGCTGTTTTTT.

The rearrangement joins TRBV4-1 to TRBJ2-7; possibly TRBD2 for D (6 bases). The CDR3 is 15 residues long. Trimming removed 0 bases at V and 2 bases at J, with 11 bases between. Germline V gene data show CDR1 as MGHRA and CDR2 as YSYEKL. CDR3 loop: CASSQDAGPPYEQYF. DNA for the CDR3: TGCGCCAGCAGCCAAGATGCGGGGCCCCCCTACGAGCAGTACTTC.

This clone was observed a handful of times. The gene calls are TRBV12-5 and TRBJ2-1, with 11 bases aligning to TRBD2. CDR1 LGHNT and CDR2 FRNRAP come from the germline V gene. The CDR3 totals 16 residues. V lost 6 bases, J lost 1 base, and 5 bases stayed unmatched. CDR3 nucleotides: TGTGCTAGTGGGACGACTAGCGGGGTTTCCTACAATGAGCAGTTCTTC. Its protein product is CASGTTSGVSYNEQFF.

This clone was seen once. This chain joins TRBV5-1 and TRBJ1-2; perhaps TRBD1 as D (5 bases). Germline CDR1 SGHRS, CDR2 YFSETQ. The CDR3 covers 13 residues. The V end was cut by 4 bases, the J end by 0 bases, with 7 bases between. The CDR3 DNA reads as TGCGCCAGCAGCCCGGACACTAACTATGGCTACACCTTC. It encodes CASSPDTNYGYTF.

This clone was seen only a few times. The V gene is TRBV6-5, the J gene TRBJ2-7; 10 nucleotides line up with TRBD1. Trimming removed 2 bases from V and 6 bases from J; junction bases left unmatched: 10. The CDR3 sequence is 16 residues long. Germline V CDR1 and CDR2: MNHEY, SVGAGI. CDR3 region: CASSYRRTGGSGEQYF. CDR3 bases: TGTGCCAGCAGTTACCGTAGGACAGGGGGGTCGGGCGAGCAGTACTTC.

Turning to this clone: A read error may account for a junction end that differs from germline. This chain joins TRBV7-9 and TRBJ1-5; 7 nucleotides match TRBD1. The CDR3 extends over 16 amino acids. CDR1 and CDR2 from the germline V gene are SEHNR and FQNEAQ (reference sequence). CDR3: CSSSLAFGQGNQPQHF. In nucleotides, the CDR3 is TGTTCCAGCAGCTTAGCCTTCGGACAGGGCAATCAGCCCCAGCATTTT.

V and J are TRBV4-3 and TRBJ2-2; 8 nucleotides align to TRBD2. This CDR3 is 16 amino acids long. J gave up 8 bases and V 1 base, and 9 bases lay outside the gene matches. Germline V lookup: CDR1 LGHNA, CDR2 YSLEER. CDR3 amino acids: CASSQGITGGEGELFF. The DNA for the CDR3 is TGCGCCAGCAGCCAAGGAATCACGGGGGGGGAGGGGGAGCTGTTTTTT.

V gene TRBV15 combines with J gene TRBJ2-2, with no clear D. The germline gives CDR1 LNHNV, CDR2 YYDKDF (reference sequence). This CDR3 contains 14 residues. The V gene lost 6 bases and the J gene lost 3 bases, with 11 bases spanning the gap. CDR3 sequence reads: CATRAGDYTGELFF. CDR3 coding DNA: TGTGCCACCAGAGCCGGCGACTACACCGGGGAGCTGTTTTTT.

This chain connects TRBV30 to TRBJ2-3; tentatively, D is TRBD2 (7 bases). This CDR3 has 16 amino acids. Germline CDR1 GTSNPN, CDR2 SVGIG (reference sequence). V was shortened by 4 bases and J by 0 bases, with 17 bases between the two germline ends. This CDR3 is CAWKQGGGFSTDTQYF. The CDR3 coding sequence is TGTGCCTGGAAACAGGGCGGGGGCTTTAGCACAGATACGCAGTATTTT. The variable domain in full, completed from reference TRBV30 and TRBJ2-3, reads SQTIHQWPATLVQPVGSPLSLECTVEGTSNPNLYWYRQAAGRGLQLLFYSVGIGQISSEVPQNLSASRPQDRQFILSSKKLLLSDSGFYLCAWKQGGGFSTDTQYFGPGTRLTVL.

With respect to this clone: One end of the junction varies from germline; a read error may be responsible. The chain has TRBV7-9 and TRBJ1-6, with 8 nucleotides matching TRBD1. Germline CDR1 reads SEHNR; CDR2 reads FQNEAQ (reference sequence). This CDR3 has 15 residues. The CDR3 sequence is CSSSESGGSASPLHF. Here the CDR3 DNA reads TGTTCCAGCAGCGAATCAGGGGGCTCGGCTTCACCCCTCCACTTT.

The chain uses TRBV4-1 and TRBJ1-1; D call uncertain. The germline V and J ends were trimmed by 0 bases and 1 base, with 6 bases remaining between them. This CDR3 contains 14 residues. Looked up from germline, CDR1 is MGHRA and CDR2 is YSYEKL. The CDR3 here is CASSQDRGNTEAFF. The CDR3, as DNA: TGCGCCAGCAGCCAAGACCGGGGGAACACTGAAGCTTTCTTT.

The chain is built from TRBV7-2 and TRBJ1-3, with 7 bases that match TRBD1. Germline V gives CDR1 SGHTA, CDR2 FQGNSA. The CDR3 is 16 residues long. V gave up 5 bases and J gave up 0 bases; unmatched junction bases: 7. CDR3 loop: CASSEQQGISGNTIYF. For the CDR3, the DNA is TGTGCCAGCAGCGAGCAACAGGGGATCTCTGGAAACACCATATATTTT.

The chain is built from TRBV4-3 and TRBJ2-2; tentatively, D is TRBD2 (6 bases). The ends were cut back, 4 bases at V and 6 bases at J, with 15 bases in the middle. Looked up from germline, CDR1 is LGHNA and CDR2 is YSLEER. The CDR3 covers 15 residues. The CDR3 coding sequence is TGCGCCAGCAGCCCTTGGACTACACCCCCCGGGGAGCTGTTTTTT. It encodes CASSPWTTPPGELFF.

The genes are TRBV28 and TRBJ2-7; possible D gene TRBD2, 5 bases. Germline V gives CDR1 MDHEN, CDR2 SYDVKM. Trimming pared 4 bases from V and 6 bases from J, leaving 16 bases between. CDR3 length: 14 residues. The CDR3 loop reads CASSSVRVGSEQYF. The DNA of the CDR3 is TGTGCCAGCAGTTCCGTGCGGGTTGGAAGCGAGCAGTACTTC.

CDR3 sequence reads: CAWSVRGSWKTQYF. Written as DNA, the CDR3 is TGTGCCTGGAGTGTACGGGGATCCTGGAAGACCCAGTACTTC. This chain connects TRBV30 to TRBJ2-5; a possible D gene is TRBD2 (5 bases). Germline CDR1 and CDR2: GTSNPN and SVGIG (reference sequence). The CDR3 contains 14 residues. Between the trimmed V and J ends, which lost 0 bases and 6 bases, there was a span of 14 bases.

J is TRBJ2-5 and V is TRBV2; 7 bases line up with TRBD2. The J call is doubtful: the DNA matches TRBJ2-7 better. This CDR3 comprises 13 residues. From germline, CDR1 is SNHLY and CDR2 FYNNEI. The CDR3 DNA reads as TGTGCCAGCTCGGGAGGTCCCCCCTACGAGCAGTACTTC. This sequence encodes CASSGGPPYEQYF.

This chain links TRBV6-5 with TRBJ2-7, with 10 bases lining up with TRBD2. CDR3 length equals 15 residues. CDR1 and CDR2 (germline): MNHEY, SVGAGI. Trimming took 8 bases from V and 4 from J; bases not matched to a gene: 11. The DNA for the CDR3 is TGTGCCAGCGGAAGAGCGGGGGGGCTTCGATACGAGCAGTACTTC. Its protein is CASGRAGGLRYEQYF.

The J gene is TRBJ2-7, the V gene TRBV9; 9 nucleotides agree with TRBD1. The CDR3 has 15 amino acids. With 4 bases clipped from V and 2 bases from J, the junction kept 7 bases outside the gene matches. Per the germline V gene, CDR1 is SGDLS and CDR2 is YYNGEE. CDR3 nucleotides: TGTGCCAGCAGCCAGGGGACAGGGTATACCTACGAGCAGTACTTC. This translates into CASSQGTGYTYEQYF.